Below are 8 T cell receptor beta chains sequenced from a single sample in a study of blood T cell repertoires in COVID-19. Clones were read by immunoSEQ multiplex PCR, and TCRdb kept only the in-frame ones, dropping some. The repertoire includes 200,000 to 300,000 clones, more than 75% of them detected once, and about 1.7% sits in the top ten. The specimen sequenced was peripheral blood. The receptors come from an older woman who had recovered from COVID-19.

The chain couples TRBV7-9 to TRBJ1-2; D might be TRBD1 (6 bases). The CDR3 is 15 residues long. CDR1 and CDR2 from the germline V gene are SEHNR and FQNEAQ (reference sequence). V was cut by 7 bases and J by 0 bases, with 15 bases left in between. As DNA, the CDR3 is TGTGCCAGCAATCGACAGGCAGCAACTAACTATGGCTACACCTTC. It yields the protein CASNRQAATNYGYTF.

This sequence joins TRBV5-5 and TRBJ2-7; the match to TRBD1 covers 7 bases. In germline, CDR1 is SGHKS, CDR2 YYEKEE (reference sequence). The CDR3 spans 14 residues. Trimming took 4 bases from V and 4 from J; bases not matched to a gene: 8. The CDR3 bases are TGTGCCAGCAGCCCCCGGACAGGATGGTACGAGCAGTACTTC. Residues: CASSPRTGWYEQYF.

The V and J genes are TRBV19 and TRBJ1-1; 7 bases are shared with TRBD1. The length of the CDR3 is 18 residues. Losses at the gene ends were 7 bases for V and 0 bases for J; bases not matched to a gene: 17. The germline V gene encodes CDR1 LNHDA and CDR2 SQIVND (reference sequence). CDR3 protein: CASTPAPTGVGVNTEAFF. The CDR3 bases are TGTGCCAGTACCCCGGCCCCAACAGGGGTTGGCGTGAACACTGAAGCTTTCTTT. The full variable domain, with the rest looked up from reference TRBV19 and TRBJ1-1, is DGGITQSPKYLFRKEGQNVTLSCEQNLNHDAMYWYRQDPGQGLRLIYYSQIVNDFQKGDIAEGYSVSREKKESFPLTVTSAQKNPTAFYLCASTPAPTGVGVNTEAFFGQGTRLTVV.

This clone was found many times. CDR3 residues: CASSPEGGGAPEQFF. DNA of the CDR3: TGTGCCAGCAGTCCTGAAGGCGGGGGGGCCCCGGAGCAGTTCTTC. The V call is TRBV6-5, the J call TRBJ2-1, with 9 bases lining up with TRBD2. The V gene's germline CDR1 is MNHEY and CDR2 SVGAGI. V trimming: 5 bases; J trimming: 10 bases; junction bases outside the gene matches: 12. The CDR3 covers 15 residues.

This chain links TRBV19 with TRBJ1-2; the D is unclear. Trimming left V 0 bases short and J 1 base short, with 6 bases between. The germline V gene has CDR1 LNHDA and CDR2 SQIVND (reference sequence). There are 14 residues in the CDR3. The CDR3 loop reads CASSIEADNYGYTF. The DNA of the CDR3 is TGTGCCAGTAGTATAGAGGCGGATAACTATGGCTACACCTTC.

This chain uses TRBV7-6 with TRBJ2-4; D possibly corresponds to TRBD1 (5 bases). Germline-derived CDR1 and CDR2 are SGHVS and FNYEAQ. V shed 0 bases and J shed 0 bases, with 12 bases lying between them. The CDR3 has 17 amino acids. The CDR3 loop is CASSLAVTDLAKNIQYF. CDR3 sequence (DNA): TGTGCCAGCAGCTTAGCGGTGACAGACCTAGCCAAAAACATTCAGTACTTC.

The chain joins TRBV28 to TRBJ1-3; 7 bases line up with TRBD1. The CDR3 totals 14 residues. Trimming took 6 bases from V and 2 from J; bases not matched to a gene: 4. From germline, CDR1 is MDHEN and CDR2 SYDVKM. DNA of the CDR3: TGTGCCAGCAGACCTACAGGGGCTGGAAACACCATATATTTT. It yields the protein CASRPTGAGNTIYF.

The rearrangement uses TRBV18 and TRBJ2-5; D possibly corresponds to TRBD2 (7 bases). This CDR3 contains 14 residues. Germline V gene sequence: CDR1 KGHSH, CDR2 LQKENI. Trimming cost V 2 bases and J 5 bases, with 12 bases left between them. CDR3 DNA sequence: TGTGCCAGCTCACCAGCGGGGGCTCGGGAGACCCAGTACTTC. This translates into CASSPAGARETQYF.